This T cell receptor beta chain was recovered during a study of blood T cell repertoires in COVID-19 (TCRdb year 2020). Regarding the research as a whole: Samples covering the acute and convalescent phases of COVID-19 were provided by collaborators in the United States, Italy and Spain. The sample metadata nearly always contained a de-identified subject ID, COVID-19 status, age in years and sex. Samples were obtained from the ongoing ImmuneRACE study (first 160 participants) and from 950 to 1,500 subjects provided by 6 global collaborators. HLA class I and class II types, where available, came from metadata supplied by the sample provider rather than from assay-based typing. Deeply sampled blood TCRbeta repertoires from subjects exposed to, actively infected with, or recovered from COVID-19 were included in the dataset. The repertoires were made available in a free public database intended to serve as a resource for research on the immune response to SARS-CoV-2. The material from the prospective study consisted of cDNA or gDNA derived from T cells, B-cell-depleted T cells, or PBMCs. Overall study results and their limits: The quantity of clinical and demographic metadata differed by source and by participant and was supplied without curation.

Concerning this clone: Its cognate antigen has yet to be identified. Per-base quality was not reported, and no clone a single base away is much larger than it.

In the prospective study, participants were about 18 to 95 years old, resided in fewer than 25 geographic areas of the United States, and were enrolled through a virtual design. In the prospective study, participants were assigned to cohorts based on the clinical history participants reported in a screening survey and a study questionnaire. Recovered participants in ImmuneRACE Cohort 3 were defined by two consecutive negative NP/OP PCR tests, clearance by a healthcare professional, or resolution of symptoms. Each participant in the prospective study had whole blood, serum and a nasopharyngeal or oropharyngeal swab collected by mobile phlebotomists. Over a 2-month period, participants in the prospective study had the option of providing additional blood draws and questionnaires. Before DNA extraction, prospective study blood samples were shipped either frozen or at room temperature. From the cysteine through the phenylalanine, the CDR3 covers 16 amino acids. Solely the CDR3 DNA is kept, with 48 bases framed from the first base. The germline V and J ends show losses of 4 bases and 5 bases respectively, and no gene match explains 8 bases of the junction. According to the germline V gene, CDR1 reads SGHTA and CDR2 reads FQGNSA.

The immunoSEQ Assay, a bias-controlled multiplex PCR, was used to amplify TCRbeta CDR3 regions from genomic DNA. Processing in the source paper ran as follows. The number of nucleated cells in each sample was estimated from the amplification of reference gene primers within the assay. To quantify the absolute abundance of each unique TCRbeta CDR3 rearrangement, sequence reads were collapsed and filtered. For each sample, productive Simpson clonality was calculated as the square root of Simpson's diversity index across productive rearrangements. The clones in this table, taken by TCRdb from immuneACCESS, are in-frame only. Not every clone is retained; where verified, under half of the shortfall comes from an unresolved V gene, and the cause of the rest is unknown. V and J calls and clone size are those listed in that table; D and trimming were worked out from the DNA. Across this sample there are approximately 300,000 clones, with just under 90% seen only once. Roughly a tenth of the sample is taken by the ten largest.

The receptor was isolated from a woman under 40 who had recovered from COVID-19. The rearranged segments are TRBV7-2 and TRBJ1-5; a stretch of 10 junction bases matches TRBD1. The sequencing input was PBMCs or T cells enriched from blood (not recorded which). This receptor carries the CDR3 CASSSYSGTGDQPQHF. The DNA is as follows: TGTGCCAGCAGCTCCTACTCCGGGACAGGGGATCAGCCCCAGCATTTT.